This TCR beta chain was identified in a study of blood T cell repertoires in COVID-19. Measured with immunoSEQ multiplex PCR; TCRdb has only the in-frame clones, and not every one. The sample holds 140,000 or so clones, more than 75% seen once. CDR1 is SGHRS and CDR2 is YFSETQ in the germline V gene. The CDR3 consists of 13 residues. V lost 0 bases to trimming and J lost 5 bases, with 6 bases between them. The specimen sequenced was peripheral blood. This sequence originates from a woman in her seventies with COVID-19, enrolled during active disease. This chain uses TRBV5-1 with TRBJ1-5; D is undetermined. This CDR3 is CASSLDRDQPQHF. The CDR3 DNA is TGCGCCAGCAGCTTGGATAGAGATCAGCCCCAGCATTTT.